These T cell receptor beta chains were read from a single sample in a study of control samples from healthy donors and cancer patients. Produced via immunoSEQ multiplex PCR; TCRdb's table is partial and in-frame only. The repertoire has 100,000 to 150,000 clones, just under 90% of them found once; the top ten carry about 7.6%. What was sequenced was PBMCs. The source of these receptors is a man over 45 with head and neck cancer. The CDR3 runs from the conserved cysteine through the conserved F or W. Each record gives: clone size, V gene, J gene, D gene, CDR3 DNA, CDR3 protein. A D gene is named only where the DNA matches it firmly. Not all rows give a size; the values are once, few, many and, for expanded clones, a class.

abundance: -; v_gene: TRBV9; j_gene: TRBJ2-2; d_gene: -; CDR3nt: TGTGCCAGCAGCGATCCCTCAGGGTCCGGGGAGCTGTTTTTT; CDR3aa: CASSDPSGSGELFF
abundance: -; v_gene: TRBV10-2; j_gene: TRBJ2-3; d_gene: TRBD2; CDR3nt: TGCGCCAGCAGTGGGACTAGCGGATACACAGATACGCAGTATTTT; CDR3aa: CASSGTSGYTDTQYF
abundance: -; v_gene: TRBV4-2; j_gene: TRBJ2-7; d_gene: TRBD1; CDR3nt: TGTGCCAGCAGCCAGACGATTGAGGGGGCAGGTGTGCAGTACTTC; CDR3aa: CASSQTIEGAGVQYF
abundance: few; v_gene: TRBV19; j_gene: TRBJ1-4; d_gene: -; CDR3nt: TGTGCCAGCAAGAGAGAAGCAACTAATGAAAAACTGTTTTTT; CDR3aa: CASKREATNEKLFF
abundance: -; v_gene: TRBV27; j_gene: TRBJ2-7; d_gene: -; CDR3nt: TGTGCCAGCAGTTCGACTGGTTACGAGCAGTACTTC; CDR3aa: CASSSTGYEQYF
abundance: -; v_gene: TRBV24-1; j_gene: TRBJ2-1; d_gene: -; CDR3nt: TGTGCCACCAGCGAAGACACCCCCCGTCCCAATGAGCAGTTCTTC; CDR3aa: CATSEDTPRPNEQFF
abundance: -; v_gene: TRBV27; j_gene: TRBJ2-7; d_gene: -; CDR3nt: TGTGCCAGCAGTTTAACAGATCTTCGTACCTACGAGCAGTACTTC; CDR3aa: CASSLTDLRTYEQYF
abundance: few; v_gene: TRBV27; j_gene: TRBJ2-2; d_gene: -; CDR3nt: TGTGCCAGCAGTTTATGGAGGGGGCGCAGCGGGGAGCTGTTTTTT; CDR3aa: CASSLWRGRSGELFF
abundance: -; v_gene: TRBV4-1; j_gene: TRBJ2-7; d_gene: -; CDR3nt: TGCGCCAGCAGCCAAGTCGAGGGGGTCCGGCCCTACGAGCAGTACTTC; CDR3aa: CASSQVEGVRPYEQYF
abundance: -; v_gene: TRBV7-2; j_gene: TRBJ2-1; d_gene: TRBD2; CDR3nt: TGTGCCAGCAGCCTCCTCGGGCTAGCGGGGTACAATGAGCAGTTCTTC; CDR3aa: CASSLLGLAGYNEQFF
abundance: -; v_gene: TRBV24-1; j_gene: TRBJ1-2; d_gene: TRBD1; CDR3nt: TGTGCCACCAGTGATCCGGGACAGGGTCTCTACGGCTACACCTTC; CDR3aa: CATSDPGQGLYGYTF
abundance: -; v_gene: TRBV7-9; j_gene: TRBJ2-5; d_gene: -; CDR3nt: TGTGCCAGCAGCTTAGTAACCTCAGAGACCCAGTACTTC; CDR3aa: CASSLVTSETQYF
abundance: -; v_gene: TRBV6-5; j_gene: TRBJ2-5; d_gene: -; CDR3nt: TGTGCCAGCAGTTATCCGGGGCGTAAAGAGACCCAGTACTTC; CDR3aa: CASSYPGRKETQYF
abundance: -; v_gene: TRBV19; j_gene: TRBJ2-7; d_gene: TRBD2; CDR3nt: TGTGCCAGTAGCGCCGGGACTAGCGGGAGTTCGGTGCAGTACTTC; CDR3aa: CASSAGTSGSSVQYF
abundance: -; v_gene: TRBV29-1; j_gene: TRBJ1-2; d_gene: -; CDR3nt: TGCAGCGTTGAACCGGACAGCCACACCTATGGCTACACCTTC; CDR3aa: CSVEPDSHTYGYTF
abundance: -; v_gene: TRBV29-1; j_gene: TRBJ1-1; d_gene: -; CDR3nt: TGCAGCGTTGAAGATGTGAGGGGCCGTCGGTCTGAAGCTTTCTTT; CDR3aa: CSVEDVRGRRSEAFF
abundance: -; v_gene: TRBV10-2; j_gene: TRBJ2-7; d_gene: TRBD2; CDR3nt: TGCGCCAGCAGTGTAAAAGCGGGAGTGACCTACGAGCAGTACTTC; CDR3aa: CASSVKAGVTYEQYF
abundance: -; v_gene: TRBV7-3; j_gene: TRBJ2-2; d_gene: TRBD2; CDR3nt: TGTGCCAGCAGCTTATACCCCCCTAGCGGGGGGGCCCCCGGGGAGCTGTTTTTT; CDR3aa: CASSLYPPSGGAPGELFF
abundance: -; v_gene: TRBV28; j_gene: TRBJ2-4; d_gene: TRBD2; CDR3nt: TGTGCCAGCAGCCAACCCACCGCGGGAGAGCAAAACATTCAGTACTTC; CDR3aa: CASSQPTAGEQNIQYF
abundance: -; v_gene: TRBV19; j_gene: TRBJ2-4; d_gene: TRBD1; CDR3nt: TGTGCCAGTAGTTCCCCGGGACAGACAAACATTCAGTACTTC; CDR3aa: CASSSPGQTNIQYF
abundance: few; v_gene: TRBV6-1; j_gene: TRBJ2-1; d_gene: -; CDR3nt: TGTGCCAGCAGTGAAATGGACGGGGGCTCCTCTTACAATGAGCAGTTCTTC; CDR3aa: CASSEMDGGSSYNEQFF
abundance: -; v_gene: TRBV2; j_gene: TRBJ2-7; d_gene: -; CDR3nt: TGTGCCAGCAGTTCGGTCGAGCAGTACTTC; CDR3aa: CASSSVEQYF
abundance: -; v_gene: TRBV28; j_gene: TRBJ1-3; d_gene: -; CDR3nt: TGTGCCAGCAGTTCGCGCCCGGACGGGTTATTGAGAAACACCATATATTTT; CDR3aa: CASSSRPDGLLRNTIYF
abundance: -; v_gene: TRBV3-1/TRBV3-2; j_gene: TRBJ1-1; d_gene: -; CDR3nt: TGTGCCAGCAGCCCGAGGACAGAGACTTTACAGAACACTGAAGCTTTCTTT; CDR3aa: CASSPRTETLQNTEAFF
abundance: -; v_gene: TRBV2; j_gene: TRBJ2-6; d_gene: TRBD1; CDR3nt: TGTGCCAGCAGTGATGGCACCGGGACAGGGGGCGCTGGGGCCAACGTCCTGACTTTC; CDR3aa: CASSDGTGTGGAGANVLTF
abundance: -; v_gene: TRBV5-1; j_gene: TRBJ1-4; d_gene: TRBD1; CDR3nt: TGCGCCAGCAGCGAGGGGGCGTACACTAATGAAAAACTGTTTTTT; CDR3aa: CASSEGAYTNEKLFF
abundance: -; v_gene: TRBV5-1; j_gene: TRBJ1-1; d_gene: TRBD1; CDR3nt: TGCGCCAGCAGCTTAGGACAGGGGATGAACACTGAAGCTTTCTTT; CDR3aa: CASSLGQGMNTEAFF
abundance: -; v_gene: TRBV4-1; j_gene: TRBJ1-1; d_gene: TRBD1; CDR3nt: TGCGCCAGCAGCCAACGGGACAGTGAAGCTTTCTTT; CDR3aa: CASSQRDSEAFF
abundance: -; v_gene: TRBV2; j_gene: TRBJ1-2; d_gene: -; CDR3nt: TGTGCCAGCAGTAGGACAGAGCCCTCTAATAGGGGGGATGGCTACACCTTC; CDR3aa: CASSRTEPSNRGDGYTF
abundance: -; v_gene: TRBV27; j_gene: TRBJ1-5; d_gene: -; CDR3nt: TGTGCCAGCAGTCAAGGGGGTCAGCCCCAGCATTTT; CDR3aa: CASSQGGQPQHF
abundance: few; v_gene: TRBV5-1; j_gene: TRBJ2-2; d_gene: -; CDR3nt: TGCGCCAGCAGCTTGGCCACAGCGGCGAACACCGGGGAGCTGTTTTTT; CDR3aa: CASSLATAANTGELFF
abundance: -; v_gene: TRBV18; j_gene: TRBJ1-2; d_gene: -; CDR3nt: TGTGCCAGCTCACCACCCGGAAGGGCTGGCTACACCTTC; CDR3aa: CASSPPGRAGYTF
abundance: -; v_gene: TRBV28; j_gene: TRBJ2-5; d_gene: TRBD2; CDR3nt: TGTGCCAGCAGTTTACCATTAGCGGGAGAAGAGACCCAGTACTTC; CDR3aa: CASSLPLAGEETQYF
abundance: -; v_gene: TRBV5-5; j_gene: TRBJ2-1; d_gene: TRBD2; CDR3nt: TGTGCCAGCAGCTTTCCGGGACTAGCGGGAGGGTCTAATGAGCAGTTCTTC; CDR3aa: CASSFPGLAGGSNEQFF
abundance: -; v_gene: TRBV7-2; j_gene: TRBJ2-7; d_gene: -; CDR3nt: TGTGCCAGCAGCTTAGGAGGGGGGACAAGTTACGAGCAGTACTTC; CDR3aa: CASSLGGGTSYEQYF
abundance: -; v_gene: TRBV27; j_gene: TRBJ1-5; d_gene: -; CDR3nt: TGTGCCAGCAGTTTATTGGGAGGCAATCAGCCCCAGCATTTT; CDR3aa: CASSLLGGNQPQHF
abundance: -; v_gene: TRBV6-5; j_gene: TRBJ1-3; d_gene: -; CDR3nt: TGTGCCAGCAGTTACTCGATTCAGACCTCTGGAAACACCATATATTTT; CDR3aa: CASSYSIQTSGNTIYF
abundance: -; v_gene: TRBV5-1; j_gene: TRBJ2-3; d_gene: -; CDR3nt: TGCGCCAGCAGCCTAAATCGATTGAGTGGCACAGATACGCAGTATTTT; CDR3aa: CASSLNRLSGTDTQYF
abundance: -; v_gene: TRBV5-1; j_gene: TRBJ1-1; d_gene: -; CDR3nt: TGCGCCAGCAGCCGCGGGTGGTCCGACACTGAAGCTTTCTTT; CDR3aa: CASSRGWSDTEAFF
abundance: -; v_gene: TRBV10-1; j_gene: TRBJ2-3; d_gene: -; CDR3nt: TGCGCCAGCAGATCCACCACAGATACGCAGTATTTT; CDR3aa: CASRSTTDTQYF
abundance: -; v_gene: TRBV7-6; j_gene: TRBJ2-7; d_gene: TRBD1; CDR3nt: TGTGCCAGCAGCTCCGGACAGGGGGCGAGGTACGAGCAGTACTTC; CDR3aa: CASSSGQGARYEQYF
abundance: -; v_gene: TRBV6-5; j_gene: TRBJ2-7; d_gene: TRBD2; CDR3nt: TGTGCCAGCAGTTTAGCGGGAGGTGCCTACGAGCAGTACTTC; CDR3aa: CASSLAGGAYEQYF
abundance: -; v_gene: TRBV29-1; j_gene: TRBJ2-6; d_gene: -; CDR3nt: TGCAGCGTTGAAGATCCGGAACGCTCTGGGGCCAACGTCCTGACTTTC; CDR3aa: CSVEDPERSGANVLTF
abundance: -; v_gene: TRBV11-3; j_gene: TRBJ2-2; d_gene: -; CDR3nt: TGTGCCAGCAGCTTATGGGAGGGGGAGCTGTTTTTT; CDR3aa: CASSLWEGELFF
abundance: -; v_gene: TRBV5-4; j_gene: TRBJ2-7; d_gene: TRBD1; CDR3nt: TGTGCTACTAACGGGGCCGGACAGGGGCGGGACGAGCAGTACTTC; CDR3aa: CATNGAGQGRDEQYF
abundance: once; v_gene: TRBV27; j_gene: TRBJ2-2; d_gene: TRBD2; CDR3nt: TGTGCCAGCCGACTAGCGGGTAACACCGGGGAGCTGTTTTTT; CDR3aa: CASRLAGNTGELFF
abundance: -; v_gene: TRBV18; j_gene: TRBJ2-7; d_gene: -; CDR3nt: TGTGCCAGCTCACCACCAAGTATCTCCTACGAGCAGTACTTC; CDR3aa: CASSPPSISYEQYF
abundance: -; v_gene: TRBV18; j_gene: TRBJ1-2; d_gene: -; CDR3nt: TGTGCCAGCTCACTAAGGGCGGCAGGGGATTATGGCTACACCTTC; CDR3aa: CASSLRAAGDYGYTF